The clone carrying this TCR beta chain occurred once. This entry comes from a study of technical replicates of blood from a handful of donors. Trimming removed 6 bases at V and 1 base at J, with 12 bases between. This CDR3 comprises 14 residues. Germline CDR1 is MDHEN and CDR2 is SYDVKM. This table comes from immunoSEQ multiplex PCR, and its TCRdb copy is limited to in-frame clones, with some not included. The sample yields some 76,000 clones, roughly 94% seen once. Sequenced input: T cells isolated from PBMCs. The chain combines TRBV28 with TRBJ1-2; a possible D gene is TRBD1 (6 bases). The TCR comes from a human donor in good health. In DNA form, the CDR3 reads TGTGCCAGCAGCATGGGGACAAGTAACTATGGCTACACCTTC. Protein: CASSMGTSNYGYTF.